The 6 T cell receptor beta chains below all came from one sample that was sequenced in a study of T cell responses to AZD1222 COVID-19 vaccine. Clones were sequenced by immunoSEQ multiplex PCR, and TCRdb holds only the in-frame ones, with some missing. The sample consists of 150,000 or so clones, 91% of them appearing once. The sequencing here drew on peripheral blood, taken on day 0 of AZD1222 vaccination. Receptor source: an adult in good health.

The rearrangement joins TRBV20-1 to TRBJ2-3; no clear D. Germline-derived CDR1 and CDR2 are DFQATT and SNEGSKA (reference sequence). CDR3 length equals 10 residues. CDR3 sequence: CAGAWDTQYF. The CDR3, as DNA: TGCGCCGGAGCATGGGATACGCAGTATTTT.

This clone occurred once. The V gene is TRBV4-3, the J gene TRBJ1-1, with 9 bases identical to TRBD1. CDR3 size: 16 residues. J was trimmed by 4 bases and V by 4 bases; bases with no gene match: 10. Germline V gene data show CDR1 as LGHNA and CDR2 as YSLEER. CDR3 sequence: CASSPTGQGPGTEAFF. The CDR3, as DNA: TGCGCCAGCAGCCCCACCGGACAGGGGCCGGGCACTGAAGCTTTCTTT.

This chain joins TRBV28 and TRBJ1-3; D possibly corresponds to TRBD1 (6 bases). Germline V gene lookup returns CDR1 MDHEN and CDR2 SYDVKM. Trimming cost V 6 bases and J 0 bases, with 12 bases left between them. The CDR3 consists of 15 residues. CDR3 loop: CASRRTVLSGNTIYF. CDR3 DNA: TGTGCCAGCAGGCGGACAGTCCTCTCTGGAAACACCATATATTTT.

There are a few counts of this clone. The rearrangement uses TRBV9 and TRBJ2-5; D not resolved. Trimming cost V 1 base and J 0 bases, with 7 bases left between them. This CDR3 spans 14 amino acids. Per germline, CDR1 SGDLS and CDR2 YYNGEE. For the CDR3, the DNA is TGTGCCAGCAGCGTAACCGGGTACCAAGAGACCCAGTACTTC. Its protein product is CASSVTGYQETQYF.

This clone occurred once. The CDR3 protein is CASTPPYRGGNQPQHF. The CDR3 bases are TGTGCCAGCACCCCTCCCTACAGGGGCGGCAATCAGCCCCAGCATTTT. The chain employs TRBV11-3 and TRBJ1-5, with TRBD1 matching over 7 bases. CDR1 is SGHNT and CDR2 is YENEEA in the germline V gene. The CDR3 is made up of 16 amino acids. The junction had 11 bases not matched to a gene; V was cut back by 7 bases and J by 2 bases.

V and J are TRBV4-2 and TRBJ2-3, with D unclear. CDR3 length: 14 amino acids. V was cut by 1 base and J by 5 bases, with 10 bases left in between. Per the germline V gene, CDR1 is LGHNA and CDR2 is YNFKEQ. The CDR3: CASSQVRVQDTQYF. CDR3 coding DNA: TGTGCCAGCAGCCAAGTAAGGGTGCAAGATACGCAGTATTTT.